A selection of T cell receptor beta chains follows, all from one sample in a study of blood T cell repertoires in COVID-19. TCRdb's copy holds only in-frame clones and misses some; the assay was immunoSEQ multiplex PCR. The data contain fewer than 150,000 clones, 65% to 80% of them singletons. The sample comprised peripheral blood. Receptor source: a human donor with acute or convalescent COVID-19. The donor label of this sample is uncertain. The CDR3 runs from the conserved cysteine through the conserved F or W. D genes are given only for firm matches. A row's size may be missing; if present it is once, few, many or a size class.

D gene	V gene	clone size	J gene	CDR3 DNA	CDR3 protein
TRBD1	TRBV7-2	.	TRBJ2-7	TGTGCCAGCAGCTCGGACAGGGGATACACCTACGAGCAGTACTTC	CASSSDRGYTYEQYF
TRBD1	TRBV10-2	.	TRBJ2-7	TGCGCCAGCAGTGAGAGGGAAGACAGGGGCGAAGGCTACGAGCAGTACTTC	CASSEREDRGEGYEQYF
.	TRBV7-9	.	TRBJ2-1	TGTGCCAGCAGCTTAGGGCGTACAAACCGGGACACACAGTTCTTC	CASSLGRTNRDTQFF
TRBD1	TRBV19	.	TRBJ2-2	TGTGCCAGTAACCAGGACAGGGCGAACACCGGGGAGCTGTTTTTT	CASNQDRANTGELFF
.	TRBV21-1	.	TRBJ2-4	TGTGCCAGCAGGTACAAAAACATTCAGTACTTC	CASRYKNIQYF
TRBD1	TRBV5-1	.	TRBJ2-5	TGCGCCAGCAGCTTGACAGGGGGCCTCCCCCAAGAGACCCAGTACTTC	CASSLTGGLPQETQYF
.	TRBV29-1	.	TRBJ1-2	TGCAGCGTTGATAGTCTATTCTATGGCTACACCTTC	CSVDSLFYGYTF
.	TRBV5-1	.	TRBJ2-5	TGCGCCAGCAGCTTGGCCGCGGGATTCCCGGGGGAGACCCAGTACTTC	CASSLAAGFPGETQYF
TRBD1	TRBV27	.	TRBJ1-2	TGTGCCAGCAGTACTGGACAGGGCCCCTCTGGCTACACCTTC	CASSTGQGPSGYTF
.	TRBV7-2	few	TRBJ2-5	TGTGCCAGCAGCATTACTAGTTCGCGGGAGACCCAGTACTTC	CASSITSSRETQYF
.	TRBV10-3	.	TRBJ1-3	TGTGCCATCAGTGAGTCGGCAGGGGAGGGAAACACCATATATTTT	CAISESAGEGNTIYF
.	TRBV7-2	many	TRBJ1-5	TGTGCCAGCAGCTTAGGACACAATCAGCCCCAGCATTTT	CASSLGHNQPQHF
.	TRBV5-1	.	TRBJ2-1	TGCGCCAGCAGCAGGGGAGGGGGCTCCTACAATGAGCAGTTCTTC	CASSRGGGSYNEQFF
.	TRBV5-5	many	TRBJ2-3	TGTGCCAGCCAAGGGCGGGGTACTAGCACAGATACGCAGTATTTT	CASQGRGTSTDTQYF
.	TRBV28	.	TRBJ1-1	TGTGCCAGCAGTTACCCGGCGGTAGTGAACACTGAAGCTTTCTTT	CASSYPAVVNTEAFF
TRBD1	TRBV5-1	few	TRBJ1-2	TGCGCCAGCAGCTTCGATAACAGGGGCCCCTATGGCTACACCTTC	CASSFDNRGPYGYTF
.	TRBV15	.	TRBJ1-4	TGTGCCACCAGCAGAAGCCGAGCAACTAATGAAAAACTGTTTTTT	CATSRSRATNEKLFF
.	TRBV18	.	TRBJ1-1	TGTGCCAGCTCACCTAAGAACACTGAAGCTTTCTTT	CASSPKNTEAFF
TRBD2	TRBV30	.	TRBJ2-5	TGTGCCTGGAGTACTAGCGGGGGGTCGGAGACCCAGTACTTC	CAWSTSGGSETQYF
.	TRBV28	.	TRBJ1-4	TGTGCCAGCAGTTCCGGGACAAGGCTGTTTTTT	CASSSGTRLFF
.	TRBV28	.	TRBJ2-4	TGTGCCAGCAGTTTCCCAGGGGAATCCAAAAACATTCAGTACTTC	CASSFPGESKNIQYF
.	TRBV11-2	.	TRBJ2-5	TGTGCCAGCAGCTTAGGACGGGCCAGGGGGACCCAGTACTTC	CASSLGRARGTQYF
.	TRBV28	few	TRBJ1-2	TGTGCCAGCAGTTTTGGAACGGGGGGCTACACCTTC	CASSFGTGGYTF
.	TRBV7-8	few	TRBJ1-1	TGTGCCAGCAGTCGGACGGACTCGAACACTGAAGCTTTCTTT	CASSRTDSNTEAFF